These 5 T cell receptor beta chains were all obtained from the same sample, sequenced in a study of cytomegalovirus exposure and HLA in healthy donors. Profiled with immunoSEQ multiplex PCR; TCRdb holds only in-frame clones, not every one. The sample lists about 220,000 clones, around 90% occurring once. The sample taken for sequencing was PBMCs. These receptors were taken from a woman in her late teens or twenties in good health and CMV-seronegative.

The J gene is TRBJ1-2, the V gene TRBV27; 7 bases fit TRBD1. The germline CDR1 and CDR2 sequences are MNHEY and SMNVEV (reference sequence). The CDR3 sequence is 13 residues long. Trimming cost V 6 bases and J 5 bases; bases outside gene matches: 6. CDR3 sequence reads: CASRQGLQYGYTF. CDR3 DNA sequence: TGTGCCAGCAGACAGGGGCTTCAGTATGGCTACACCTTC.

Here the CDR3 DNA reads TGTGCCAGCAGGGGGACAGATTACGAGCAGTACTTC. It codes for CASRGTDYEQYF. The V and J genes are TRBV2 and TRBJ2-7; 7 bases fit TRBD1. This CDR3 region has 12 residues. V lost 6 bases and J lost 4; bases outside the gene matches: 3. Germline lookup yields CDR1 SNHLY and CDR2 FYNNEI.

The chain employs TRBV28 and TRBJ2-1, with 7 bases aligning to TRBD2. J gave up 0 bases and V 4 bases, and 6 bases lay outside the gene matches. Germline V gives CDR1 MDHEN, CDR2 SYDVKM. The CDR3 is 16 residues long. The CDR3 nucleotides are TGTGCCAGCAGTTCCCCGGGAGGTAACTCCTACAATGAGCAGTTCTTC. This translates into CASSSPGGNSYNEQFF.

This chain links TRBV10-3 with TRBJ2-7, with D possibly matching TRBD1 (5 bases). The V end was cut by 0 bases, the J end by 3 bases, with 12 bases between. The CDR3 sequence is 15 residues long. Germline V CDR1 and CDR2: ENHRY, SYGVKD. The CDR3 sequence is CAISESTDTNYEQYF. The CDR3 DNA follows: TGTGCCATCAGTGAGTCGACAGATACTAACTACGAGCAGTACTTC.

Remarks on this clone: The same CDR3 also results from other DNA sequences found in this sample. The V and J genes are TRBV19 and TRBJ2-7; no reliable D call. This CDR3 region has 15 residues. The V end was cut by 0 bases, the J end by 0 bases, with 9 bases between. CDR1 and CDR2 (germline): LNHDA, SQIVND (reference sequence). This CDR3 reads CASSIDLGSSYEQYF. The CDR3 DNA reads TGTGCCAGTAGTATAGATCTTGGTAGCTCCTACGAGCAGTACTTC.